These 4 T cell receptor beta chains came from one sample sequenced in a study of CD8 T cells in ankylosing spondylitis. One entry per CDR3 protein, called by TCRdb with MiXCR from the 5' RACE reads. The repertoire consists of 150,000 to 200,000 distinct CDR3 sequences, with 10% to 15% occurring once and the leading ten covering 9.5% to 12%. Sequencing was done on a sample of blood, either unsorted or a sorted T cell fraction (not recorded which). The receptors derive from a female donor with ankylosing spondylitis or in good health (not recorded which).

V usage is TRBV7-9 and J usage is TRBJ2-5; tentative D call: TRBD1 (5 bases). The CDR3 contains 15 residues. With 3 bases removed from V and 1 base from J, the gap between germline ends came to 12 bases. Germline CDR1 SEHNR, CDR2 FQNEAQ (reference sequence). CDR3 nucleotides: TGTGCCAGCAGCTTTAACCAGGGCCTCCAAGAGACCCAGTACTTC. Its translation is CASSFNQGLQETQYF.

The V and J genes are TRBV6-1 and TRBJ2-3; tentative D call: TRBD2 (6 bases). Per the germline V gene, CDR1 is MNHNS and CDR2 is SASEGT. Trimming took 3 bases from V and 1 from J, leaving 11 bases between them. The CDR3 sequence is 15 residues long. The CDR3 bases are TGTGCCAGCAGTGAGCGGGGCATGGGCACAGATACGCAGTATTTT. Its protein product is CASSERGMGTDTQYF.

The sample holds a few counts of this clonotype. J is TRBJ2-6 and V is TRBV29-1; perhaps TRBD1 as D (6 bases). CDR1 and CDR2 (germline): SQVTM, ANQGSEA. The CDR3 has 14 amino acids. Trimming removed 6 bases at V and 2 bases at J, with 11 bases between. The CDR3 spells CSVVAGAGANVLTF. The DNA of the CDR3 is TGCAGCGTCGTCGCAGGGGCTGGGGCCAACGTCCTGACTTTC.

This clonotype was picked up many times. Written as DNA, the CDR3 is TGTGCCAGCAGGGCCGGGACTAGTGGTACCGGGGAGCTGTTTTTT. It encodes CASRAGTSGTGELFF. This chain connects TRBV2 to TRBJ2-2, with 8 bases matching TRBD2. V was pared by 6 bases and J by 5 bases, with 8 bases of the junction left unmatched. Germline values: CDR1 SNHLY, CDR2 FYNNEI. The CDR3 is made up of 15 amino acids.